Listed below are T cell receptor beta chains from one sample, sequenced in a study of cytomegalovirus exposure and HLA in healthy donors. The method was immunoSEQ multiplex PCR; TCRdb's version includes in-frame clones alone and lacks a portion of them. The table records 100,000 to 150,000 clones, around 72% of them present only once. Sequenced sample: PBMCs. Receptors originate from a human donor in good health. Both conserved end residues are part of each CDR3. A D gene is named only where the DNA matches it firmly. Clone sizes are given selectively: once, few, many, or a class where the clone is expanded.

clone size,J gene,D gene,CDR3 length,V gene,CDR3 DNA,CDR3 protein
.,TRBJ2-2,.,16,TRBV19,TGTGCCAGTAGTATAGGCCCGGGTTTGACCACCGGGGAGCTGTTTTTT,CASSIGPGLTTGELFF
.,TRBJ1-2,TRBD1,15,TRBV5-6,TGTGCCAGCAGCGGGGAGCAGGGGGTTGTCTATGGCTACACCTTC,CASSGEQGVVYGYTF
few,TRBJ1-2,TRBD1,15,TRBV25-1,TGTGCCAGCAGTGACTCCGGGACAGCGAACTATGGCTACACCTTC,CASSDSGTANYGYTF
.,TRBJ1-5,.,14,TRBV5-8,TGTGCCAGCAGCTCAGGGTTGTACAATCAGCCCCAGCATTTT,CASSSGLYNQPQHF
.,TRBJ2-7,.,12,TRBV10-3,TGTGCCATCAGTCAAACGTCCTACGAGCAGTACTTC,CAISQTSYEQYF
.,TRBJ1-1,.,14,TRBV30,TGTGCCTGGAGACATAATGGCGAGAGGACTGAAGCTTTCTTT,CAWRHNGERTEAFF
few,TRBJ2-3,TRBD2,15,TRBV9,TGTGCCAGCAGCGGGGGGGGTGGCGACACAGATACGCAGTATTTT,CASSGGGGDTDTQYF
.,TRBJ1-5,.,14,TRBV2,TGTGCCAGCAGTGGGGGAGATAGCAATCAGCCCCAGCATTTT,CASSGGDSNQPQHF
few,TRBJ2-3,.,14,TRBV11-3,TGTGCCAGCAGCTTAGTAGGGCCGGACCGGGAGCAGTATTTT,CASSLVGPDREQYF
.,TRBJ1-6,TRBD1,15,TRBV2,TGTGCCAGCAGTCCCGGCGACAGGGTTACTTCACCCCTCCACTTT,CASSPGDRVTSPLHF
.,TRBJ2-1,TRBD1,15,TRBV5-4,TGTGCCAGCAGTCGACAGGGGGCCACCTACAATGAGCAGTTCTTC,CASSRQGATYNEQFF
.,TRBJ2-7,TRBD1,14,TRBV7-2,TGTGCCAGCAGAGTCCAACAGGGGCCCTACGAGCAGTACTTC,CASRVQQGPYEQYF
few,TRBJ1-3,.,12,TRBV6-6,TGTGCCGTAGGACAAGGGGCCCTCACCATATATTTT,CAVGQGALTIYF
few,TRBJ2-7,TRBD1,13,TRBV5-5,TGTGCCAGCAGCCAGGGACAGGGGGCGTTCGGGTACTTC,CASSQGQGAFGYF
few,TRBJ1-1,TRBD1,14,TRBV6-5,TGTGCCAGCAGTTACGACAGGGTGAACACTGAAGCTTTCTTT,CASSYDRVNTEAFF
.,TRBJ2-1,TRBD1,15,TRBV7-2,TGTGCCAGCAGCTTAGTCGGACAGGGGGGTTATGAGCAGTTCTTC,CASSLVGQGGYEQFF
.,TRBJ1-5,TRBD1,15,TRBV5-1,TGCGCCAGCAGCTTCACAGGGGGTCAGAGTCAGCCCCAGCATTTT,CASSFTGGQSQPQHF
.,TRBJ1-5,TRBD1,15,TRBV7-9,TGTGCCAGCAGCATCGGACAGGGTAGCAATCAGCCCCAGCATTTT,CASSIGQGSNQPQHF
few,TRBJ2-3,.,15,TRBV7-9,TGTGCCAGCAGCTTAGACGGTACTAGCACAGATACGCAGTATTTT,CASSLDGTSTDTQYF
once,TRBJ1-1,TRBD1,15,TRBV13,TGTGCCAGCCTGAGACAGGGGCGGTTGAACACTGAAGCTTTCTTT,CASLRQGRLNTEAFF
.,TRBJ1-5,.,15,TRBV28,TGTGCCAGCAGTGACCTGGGGGGGGGAAATCAGCCCCAGCATTTT,CASSDLGGGNQPQHF
.,TRBJ2-7,TRBD1,16,TRBV5-1,TGCGCCAGCAGCTTTTTATGGGGACAGGGATCCTACGAGCAGTACTTC,CASSFLWGQGSYEQYF
.,TRBJ2-2,.,15,TRBV9,TGTGCCAGCAGCGTAGGCGGGTTAGGAACCGGGGAGCTGTTTTTT,CASSVGGLGTGELFF
.,TRBJ2-4,.,17,TRBV10-1,TGCGCCAGCAGTGAGTCGAGGTGTCCCTTAGCCAAAAACATTCAGTACTTC,CASSESRCPLAKNIQYF
.,TRBJ1-1,TRBD1,14,TRBV28,TGTGCCAGCATATCAGGGGGCAAGAACACTGAAGCTTTCTTT,CASISGGKNTEAFF
.,TRBJ2-5,TRBD2,16,TRBV7-2,TGTGCCAGCAGCCCAGACGGAGCGGGGGGGCAAGAGACCCAGTACTTC,CASSPDGAGGQETQYF